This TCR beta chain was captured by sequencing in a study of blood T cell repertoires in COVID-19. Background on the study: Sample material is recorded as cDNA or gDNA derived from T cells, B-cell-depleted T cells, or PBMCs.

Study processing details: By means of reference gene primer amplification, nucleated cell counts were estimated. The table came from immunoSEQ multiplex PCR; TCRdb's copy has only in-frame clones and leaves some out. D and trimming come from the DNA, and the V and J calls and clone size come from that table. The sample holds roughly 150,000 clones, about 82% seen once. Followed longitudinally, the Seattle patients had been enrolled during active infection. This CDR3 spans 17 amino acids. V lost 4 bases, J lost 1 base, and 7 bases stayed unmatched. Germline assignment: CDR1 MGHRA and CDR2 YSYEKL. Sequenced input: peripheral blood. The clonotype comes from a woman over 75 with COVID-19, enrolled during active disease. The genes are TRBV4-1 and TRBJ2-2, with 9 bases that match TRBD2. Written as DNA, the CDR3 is TGCGCCAGCAGCCCCACGTATAGCGGGAGGAACACCGGGGAGCTGTTTTTT. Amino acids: CASSPTYSGRNTGELFF.